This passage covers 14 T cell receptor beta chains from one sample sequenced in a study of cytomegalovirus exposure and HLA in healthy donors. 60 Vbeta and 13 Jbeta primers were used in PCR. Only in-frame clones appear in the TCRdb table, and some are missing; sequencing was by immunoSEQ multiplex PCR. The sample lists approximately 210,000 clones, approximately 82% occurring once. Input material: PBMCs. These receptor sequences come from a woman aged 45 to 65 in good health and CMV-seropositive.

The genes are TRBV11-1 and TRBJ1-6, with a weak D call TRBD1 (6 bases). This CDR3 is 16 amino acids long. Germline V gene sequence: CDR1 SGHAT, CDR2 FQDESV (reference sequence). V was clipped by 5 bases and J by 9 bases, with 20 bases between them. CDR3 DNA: TGTGCCAGCAGCGACAGGCCACCGGGGGGGGGTTCACCCCTCCACTTT. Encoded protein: CASSDRPPGGGSPLHF.

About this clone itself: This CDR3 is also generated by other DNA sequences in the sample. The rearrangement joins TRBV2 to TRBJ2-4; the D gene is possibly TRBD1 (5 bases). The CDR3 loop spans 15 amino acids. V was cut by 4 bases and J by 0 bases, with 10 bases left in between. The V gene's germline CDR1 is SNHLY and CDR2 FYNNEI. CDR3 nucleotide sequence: TGTGCCAGCAGTGGGGCAGGGCGAGCCAAAAACATTCAGTACTTC. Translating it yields CASSGAGRAKNIQYF.

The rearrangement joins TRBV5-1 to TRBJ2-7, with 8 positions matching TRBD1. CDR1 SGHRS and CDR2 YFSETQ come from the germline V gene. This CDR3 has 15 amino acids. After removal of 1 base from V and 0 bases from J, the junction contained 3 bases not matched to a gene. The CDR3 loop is CASSLSGGDSYEQYF. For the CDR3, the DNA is TGCGCCAGCAGCTTGTCAGGGGGCGACTCCTACGAGCAGTACTTC.

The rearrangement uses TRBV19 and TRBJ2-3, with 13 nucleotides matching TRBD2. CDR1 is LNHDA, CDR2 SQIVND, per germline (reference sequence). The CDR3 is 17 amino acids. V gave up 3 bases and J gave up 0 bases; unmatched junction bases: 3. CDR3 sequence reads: CASSMGLAGTSTDTQYF. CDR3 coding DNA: TGTGCCAGTAGTATGGGACTAGCGGGAACTAGCACAGATACGCAGTATTTT.

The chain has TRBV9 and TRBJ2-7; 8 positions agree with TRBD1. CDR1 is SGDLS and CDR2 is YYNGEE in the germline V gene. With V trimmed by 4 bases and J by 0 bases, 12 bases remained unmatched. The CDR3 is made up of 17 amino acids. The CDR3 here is CASSPRTGLPLSYEQYF. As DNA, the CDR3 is TGTGCCAGCAGCCCCCGGACAGGGCTGCCCCTCTCCTACGAGCAGTACTTC.

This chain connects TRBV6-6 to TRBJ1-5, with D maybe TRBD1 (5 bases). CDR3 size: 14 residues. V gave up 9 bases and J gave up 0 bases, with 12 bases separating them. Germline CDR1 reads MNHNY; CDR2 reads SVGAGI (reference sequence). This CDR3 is CASTGENSNQPQHF. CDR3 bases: TGTGCCAGTACGGGGGAAAATAGCAATCAGCCCCAGCATTTT.

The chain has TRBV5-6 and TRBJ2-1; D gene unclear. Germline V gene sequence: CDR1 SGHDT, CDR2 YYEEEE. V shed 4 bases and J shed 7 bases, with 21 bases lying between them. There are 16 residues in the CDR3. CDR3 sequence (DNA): TGTGCCAGCAGCCGCGAACAGCCGGATTTTACAAATGAGCAGTTCTTC. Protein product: CASSREQPDFTNEQFF.

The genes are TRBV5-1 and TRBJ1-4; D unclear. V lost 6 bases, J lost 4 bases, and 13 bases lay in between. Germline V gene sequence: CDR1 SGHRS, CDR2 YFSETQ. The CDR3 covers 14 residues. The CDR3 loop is CASTSGVFNEKLFF. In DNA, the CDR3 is TGCGCCAGCACTAGCGGAGTCTTTAATGAAAAACTGTTTTTT.

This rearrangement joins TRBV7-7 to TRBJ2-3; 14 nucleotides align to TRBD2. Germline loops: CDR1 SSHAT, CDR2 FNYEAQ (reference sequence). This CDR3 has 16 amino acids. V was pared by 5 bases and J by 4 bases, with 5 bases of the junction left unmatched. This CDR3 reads CASSQTSGGASDTQYF. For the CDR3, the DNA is TGTGCCAGCAGCCAGACTAGCGGGGGGGCATCAGATACGCAGTATTTT.

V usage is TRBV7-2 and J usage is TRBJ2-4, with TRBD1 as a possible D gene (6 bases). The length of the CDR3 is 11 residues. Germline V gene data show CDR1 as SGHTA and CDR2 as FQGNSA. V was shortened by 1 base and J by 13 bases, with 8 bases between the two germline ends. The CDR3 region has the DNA TGTGCCAGCAGCTTAGACAGGGTGCAGTACTTC. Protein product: CASSLDRVQYF. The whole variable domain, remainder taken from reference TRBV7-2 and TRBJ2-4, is GAGVSQSPSNKVTEKGKDVELRCDPISGHTALYWYRQSLGQGLEFLIYFQGNSAPDKSGLPSDRFSAERTGGSVSTLTIQRTQQEDSAVYLCASSLDRVQYFGAGTRLSVL.

CDR3 in DNA: TGTGCCAGCAGGGTGGAGGTTCTTCGGACAGCTGAAGCTTTCTTT. Its translation: CASRVEVLRTAEAFF. The chain recombines TRBV6-1 with TRBJ1-1; D might be TRBD1 (6 bases). In germline, CDR1 is MNHNS, CDR2 SASEGT. This CDR3 contains 15 residues. Trimming pared 6 bases from V and 6 bases from J, leaving 20 bases between.

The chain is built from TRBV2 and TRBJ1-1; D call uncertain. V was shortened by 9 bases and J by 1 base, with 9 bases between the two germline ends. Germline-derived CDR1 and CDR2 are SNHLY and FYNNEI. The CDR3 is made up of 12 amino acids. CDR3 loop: CASERENTEAFF. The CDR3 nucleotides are TGTGCCAGTGAGAGGGAGAACACTGAAGCTTTCTTT.

The CDR3 bases are TGTGCCAGCAGTCGGGGACAGAATGAAAAACTGTTTTTT. Translated: CASSRGQNEKLFF. V gene TRBV7-9 combines with J gene TRBJ1-4; 7 bases are a match to TRBD1. After removal of 6 bases from V and 5 bases from J, the junction contained 3 bases not matched to a gene. This CDR3 contains 13 residues. CDR1 is SEHNR and CDR2 is FQNEAQ in the germline V gene (reference sequence). The full variable domain, rest sourced from reference TRBV7-9 and TRBJ1-4, is DTGVSQNPRHKITKRGQNVTFRCDPISEHNRLYWYRQTLGQGPEFLTYFQNEAQLEKSRLLSDRFSAERPKGSFSTLEIQRTEQGDSAMYLCASSRGQNEKLFFGSGTQLSVL.

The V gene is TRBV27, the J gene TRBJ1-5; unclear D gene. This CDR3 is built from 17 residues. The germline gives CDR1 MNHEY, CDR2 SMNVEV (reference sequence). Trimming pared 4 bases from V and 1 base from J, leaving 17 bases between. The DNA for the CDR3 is TGTGCCAGCAGTTCGGATCCAAGGCGGGCGAGCAATCAGCCCCAGCATTTT. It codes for CASSSDPRRASNQPQHF.